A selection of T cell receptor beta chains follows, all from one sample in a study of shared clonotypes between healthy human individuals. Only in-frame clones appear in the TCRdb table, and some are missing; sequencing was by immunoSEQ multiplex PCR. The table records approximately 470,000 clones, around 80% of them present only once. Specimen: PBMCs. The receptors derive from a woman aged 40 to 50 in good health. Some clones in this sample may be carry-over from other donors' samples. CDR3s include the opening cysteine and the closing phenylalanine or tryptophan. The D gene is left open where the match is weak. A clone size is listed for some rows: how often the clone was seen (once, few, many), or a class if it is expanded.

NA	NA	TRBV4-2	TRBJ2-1	CASSLSGTAEQFF	TGTGCCAGCAGCCTGAGCGGGACAGCTGAGCAGTTCTTC
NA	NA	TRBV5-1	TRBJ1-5	CASSLGPDRDNQPQHF	TGCGCCAGCAGCTTGGGCCCAGACAGAGACAATCAGCCCCAGCATTTT
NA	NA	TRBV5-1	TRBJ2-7	CASSPQPSDEQYF	TGCGCCAGCAGCCCCCAGCCTAGCGACGAGCAGTACTTC
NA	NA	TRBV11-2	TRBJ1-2	CASSLTRVSTSGYTF	TGTGCCAGCAGCTTGACCCGAGTGAGCACGAGTGGCTACACCTTC
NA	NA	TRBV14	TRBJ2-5	CASSQGGTQYF	TGTGCCAGCAGCCAAGGGGGGACCCAGTACTTC
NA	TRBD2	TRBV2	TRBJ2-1	CASTWTSGYNEQFF	TGTGCCAGCACTTGGACTAGCGGGTACAATGAGCAGTTCTTC
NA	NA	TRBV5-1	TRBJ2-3	CASSLLGGSTDTQYF	TGCGCCAGCAGCTTGCTAGGGGGTAGCACAGATACGCAGTATTTT
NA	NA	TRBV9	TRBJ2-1	CASSPSGSSYNEQFF	TGTGCCAGCAGCCCCTCTGGGAGCTCCTACAATGAGCAGTTCTTC
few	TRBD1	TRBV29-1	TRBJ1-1	CSVGNRGGTEAFF	TGCAGCGTGGGAAACAGGGGTGGCACTGAAGCTTTCTTT
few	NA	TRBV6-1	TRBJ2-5	CASELSGQETQYF	TGTGCCAGCGAGCTTAGCGGCCAAGAGACCCAGTACTTC
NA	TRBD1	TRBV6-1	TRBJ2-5	CASRDRVIETQYF	TGTGCCAGCAGGGACAGGGTTATAGAGACCCAGTACTTC
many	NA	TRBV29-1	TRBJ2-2	CSVGNNANTGELFF	TGCAGCGTTGGTAACAACGCGAACACCGGGGAGCTGTTTTTT
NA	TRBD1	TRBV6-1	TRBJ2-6	CASSVTGTASSGANVLTF	TGTGCCAGCAGTGTCACCGGGACAGCGAGCTCTGGGGCCAACGTCCTGACTTTC
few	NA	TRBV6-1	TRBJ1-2	CASNPTGHLNYGYTF	TGTGCCAGCAACCCGACGGGACACCTAAACTATGGCTACACCTTC
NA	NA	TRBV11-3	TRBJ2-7	CASSPRDNPYEQYF	TGTGCCAGCAGCCCCCGGGACAACCCCTACGAGCAGTACTTC
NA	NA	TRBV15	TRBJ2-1	CATSRDFNEQFF	TGTGCCACCAGCAGAGACTTCAATGAGCAGTTCTTC
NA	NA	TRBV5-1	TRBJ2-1	CASSLVRDSLVNHNEQFF	TGCGCCAGCAGCTTGGTGCGGGACTCACTAGTTAACCACAATGAGCAGTTCTTC
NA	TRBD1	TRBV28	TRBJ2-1	CASILGQGVWNEQFF	TGTGCCAGCATCCTGGGACAGGGAGTTTGGAATGAGCAGTTCTTC
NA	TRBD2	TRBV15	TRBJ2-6	CATSTSSGRAGANVLTF	TGTGCCACCAGCACTAGTAGCGGGAGGGCTGGGGCCAACGTCCTGACTTTC
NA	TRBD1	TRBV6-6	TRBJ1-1	CASSRGTEHLNTEAFF	TGTGCCAGCAGCCGGGGGACAGAGCACTTGAACACTGAAGCTTTCTTT